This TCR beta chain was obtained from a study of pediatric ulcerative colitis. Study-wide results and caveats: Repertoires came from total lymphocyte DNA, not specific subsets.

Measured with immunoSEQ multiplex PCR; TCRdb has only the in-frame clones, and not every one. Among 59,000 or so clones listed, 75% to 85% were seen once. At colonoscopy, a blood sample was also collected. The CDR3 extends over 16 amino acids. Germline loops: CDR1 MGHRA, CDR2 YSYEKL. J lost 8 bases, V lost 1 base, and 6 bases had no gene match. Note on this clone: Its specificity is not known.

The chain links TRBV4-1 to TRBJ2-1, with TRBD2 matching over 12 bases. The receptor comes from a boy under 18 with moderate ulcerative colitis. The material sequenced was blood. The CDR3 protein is CASSQGSSGGAHEQFF. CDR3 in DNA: TGCGCCAGCAGCCAAGGATCTAGCGGGGGGGCCCATGAGCAGTTCTTC.